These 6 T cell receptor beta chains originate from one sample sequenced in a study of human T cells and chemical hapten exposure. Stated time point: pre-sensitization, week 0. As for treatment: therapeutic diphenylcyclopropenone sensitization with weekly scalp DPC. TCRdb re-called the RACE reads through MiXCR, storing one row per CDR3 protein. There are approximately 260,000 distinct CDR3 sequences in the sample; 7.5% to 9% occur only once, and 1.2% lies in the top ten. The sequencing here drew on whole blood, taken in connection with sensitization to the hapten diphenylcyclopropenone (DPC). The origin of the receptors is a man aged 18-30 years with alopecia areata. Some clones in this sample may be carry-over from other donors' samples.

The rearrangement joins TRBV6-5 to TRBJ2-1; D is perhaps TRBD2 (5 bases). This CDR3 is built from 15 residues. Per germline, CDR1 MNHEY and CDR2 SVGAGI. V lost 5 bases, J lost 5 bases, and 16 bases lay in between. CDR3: CASSLNGVLNNEQFF. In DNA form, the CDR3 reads TGTGCCAGCAGTCTCAACGGGGTCTTAAACAATGAGCAGTTCTTC.

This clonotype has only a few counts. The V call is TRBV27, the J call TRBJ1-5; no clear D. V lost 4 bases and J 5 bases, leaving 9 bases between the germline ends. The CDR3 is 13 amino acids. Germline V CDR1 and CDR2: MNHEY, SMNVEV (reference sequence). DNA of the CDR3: TGTGCCAGCAGTTACAAGGCCGATCAGCCCCAGCATTTT. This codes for CASSYKADQPQHF.

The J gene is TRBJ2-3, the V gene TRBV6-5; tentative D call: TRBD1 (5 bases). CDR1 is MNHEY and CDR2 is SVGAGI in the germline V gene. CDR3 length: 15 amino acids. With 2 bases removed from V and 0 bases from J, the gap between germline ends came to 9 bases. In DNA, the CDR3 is TGTGCCAGCAGTTACCTGGACACTAGCACAGATACGCAGTATTTT. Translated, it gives CASSYLDTSTDTQYF.

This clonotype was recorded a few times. CDR3 in amino acids: CASSLSPSGHTDTQYF. The CDR3 bases are TGTGCCAGCAGCTTATCCCCTAGCGGGCACACAGATACGCAGTATTTT. This rearrangement joins TRBV7-9 to TRBJ2-3; 8 bases are a match to TRBD2. The V and J ends lost 2 bases and 2 bases, in that order; junction bases with no gene match: 6. The germline V gene encodes CDR1 SEHNR and CDR2 FQNEAQ (reference sequence). The CDR3 runs to 16 residues.

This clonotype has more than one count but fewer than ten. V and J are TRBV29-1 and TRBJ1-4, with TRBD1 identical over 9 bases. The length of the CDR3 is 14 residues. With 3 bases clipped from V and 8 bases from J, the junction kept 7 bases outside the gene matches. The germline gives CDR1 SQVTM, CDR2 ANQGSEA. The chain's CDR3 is CSVDRDRAGEKLFF. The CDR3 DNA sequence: TGCAGCGTTGACCGGGACAGGGCAGGGGAAAAACTGTTTTTT.

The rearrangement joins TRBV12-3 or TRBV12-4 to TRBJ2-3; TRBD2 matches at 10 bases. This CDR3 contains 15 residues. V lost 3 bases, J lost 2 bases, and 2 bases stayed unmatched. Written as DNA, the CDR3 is TGTGCCAGCAGTTTGACTAGCGGGCACACAGATACGCAGTATTTT. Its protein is CASSLTSGHTDTQYF.